This TCR beta chain was sequenced in a study of CD8+ T cells in alopecia areata. General study points: Tofacitinib significantly lowered scalp clonality and expanded CD8+ clones among the top 100.

On this clone itself: Its antigen is not known.

The authors extracted RNA and reverse transcribed it into cDNA as the sequencing template. Produced via immunoSEQ multiplex PCR; TCRdb's table is partial and in-frame only. This table has 150,000 to 200,000 clones, less than 70% appearing once. V gave up 2 bases and J gave up 2 bases, with 12 bases separating them. This CDR3 has 14 amino acids. The V gene's germline CDR1 is SQVTM and CDR2 ANQGSEA. Treatment in this sample: oral pan-JAK inhibitor, 5-10 mg twice daily. The sequence was collected from a human donor with alopecia areata. The chain recombines TRBV29-1 with TRBJ1-1; D perhaps matches TRBD1 (5 bases). Sequenced here: CD4+ T cells sorted from blood, sampled at week 24, from a patient treated with tofacitinib. The chain's CDR3 is CSVELSRANTEAFF. CDR3 sequence (DNA): TGCAGCGTTGAACTAAGCAGGGCCAACACTGAAGCTTTCTTT.